The 15 T cell receptor beta chains in this list originate from one sample, sequenced in a study of T cell responses to AZD1222 COVID-19 vaccine. TCRdb keeps only in-frame clones here, not all; method: immunoSEQ multiplex PCR. The sample gives 100,000 to 150,000 clones, about 89% of which show up once; around 9.3% is in the top ten. The sequencing here drew on peripheral blood, taken on day 0 of AZD1222 vaccination. The receptors come from an adult in good health.

V gene TRBV19 combines with J gene TRBJ1-5; D uncertain. V was shortened by 7 bases and J by 5 bases, with 15 bases between the two germline ends. Germline loops: CDR1 LNHDA, CDR2 SQIVND (reference sequence). This CDR3 region has 14 residues. CDR3 DNA sequence: TGTGCCAGTACCACCCCCACATGGGATCAGCCCCAGCATTTT. Its translation: CASTTPTWDQPQHF.

This clone showed up just once. CDR3 in DNA: TGCGCCAGCTCCTCTTCCGGGACCGCTATAAGTTGGGAAGCTTTCTTT. Amino acid sequence: CASSSSGTAISWEAFF. The chain carries TRBV5-1 and TRBJ1-1, with D tentatively TRBD1 (5 bases). The CDR3 contains 16 residues. Per germline, CDR1 SGHRS and CDR2 YFSETQ. Trimming cost V 7 bases and J 8 bases, with 27 bases left between them.

CDR3 loop: CASSSSGARGEAFF. Written as DNA, the CDR3 is TGTGCCAGCAGCTCCTCGGGGGCCCGGGGAGAAGCTTTCTTT. The chain has TRBV7-2 and TRBJ1-1, with D maybe TRBD1 (6 bases). Germline V gives CDR1 SGHTA, CDR2 FQGNSA. Trimming took 4 bases from V and 8 from J, leaving 17 bases between them. CDR3 size: 14 residues.

This CDR3 reads CASSALGRGTDTQYF. CDR3 sequence (DNA): TGTGCCAGCAGCGCCCTTGGCCGGGGCACAGATACGCAGTATTTT. The chain is built from TRBV7-9 and TRBJ2-3; D ambiguous. Germline loops: CDR1 SEHNR, CDR2 FQNEAQ (reference sequence). The CDR3 has 15 residues. The ends were cut back, 5 bases at V and 1 base at J, with 13 bases in the middle.

The chain is built from TRBV4-3 and TRBJ2-1, with TRBD1 as a possible D gene (5 bases). V lost 0 bases, J lost 0 bases, and 9 bases lay in between. The CDR3 runs 16 residues. CDR1 is LGHNA and CDR2 is YSLEER in the germline V gene. DNA of the CDR3: TGCGCCAGCAGCCAAGATCAGGGTGGCTCCTACAATGAGCAGTTCTTC. This sequence encodes CASSQDQGGSYNEQFF.

The rearrangement links TRBV7-2 to TRBJ1-5; D not resolved. This CDR3 is built from 13 residues. Trimming pared 5 bases from V and 3 bases from J, leaving 8 bases between. The V gene's germline CDR1 is SGHTA and CDR2 FQGNSA. The CDR3 DNA reads as TGTGCCAGCAGCCCAAAGTTCAATCAGCCCCAGCATTTT. The encoded protein is CASSPKFNQPQHF.

This chain joins TRBV7-2 and TRBJ2-1; no firm D call. Germline V gene sequence: CDR1 SGHTA, CDR2 FQGNSA. V was pared by 6 bases and J by 2 bases, with 2 bases between. The CDR3 has 11 amino acids. The CDR3 reads CASSPYNEQFF. The CDR3 bases are TGTGCCAGCAGTCCCTACAATGAGCAGTTCTTC.

This sequence joins TRBV27 and TRBJ2-7, with TRBD2 matching over 7 bases. Trimming took 7 bases from V and 7 from J; bases not matched to a gene: 10. The V gene's germline CDR1 is MNHEY and CDR2 SMNVEV (reference sequence). This CDR3 has 13 amino acids. CDR3 in amino acids: CASTFWLAEEQYF. The CDR3 nucleotides read TGTGCCAGCACCTTTTGGCTAGCGGAGGAGCAGTACTTC.

This chain uses TRBV24-1 with TRBJ1-1; perhaps TRBD1 as D (6 bases). The CDR3 consists of 16 residues. V lost 1 base, J lost 4 bases, and 15 bases lay in between. Germline V gene sequence: CDR1 KGHDR, CDR2 SFDVKD. The CDR3 reads CATSDFKTGLGTEAFF. The CDR3 nucleotides are TGTGCCACCAGTGATTTCAAGACAGGATTGGGCACTGAAGCTTTCTTT.

This clone has more than one count but fewer than ten. The CDR3 coding sequence is TGCGCCAGCACCCTACAGGGTAACTATGGCTACACCTTC. Protein: CASTLQGNYGYTF. The V and J genes are TRBV23-1 and TRBJ1-2, with TRBD1 as a possible D gene (6 bases). TRBV23-1 is filed as an ORF, its function uncertain. This CDR3 comprises 13 residues. Trimming pared 7 bases from V and 1 base from J, leaving 10 bases between.

The rearrangement uses TRBV24-1 and TRBJ2-7; the D is unclear. Trimming took 5 bases from V and 3 from J, leaving 13 bases between them. Germline V gene lookup returns CDR1 KGHDR and CDR2 SFDVKD. This CDR3 has 14 amino acids. The CDR3 sequence: CATSAGGGFYEQYF. DNA of the CDR3: TGTGCCACCAGTGCTGGTGGCGGATTCTACGAGCAGTACTTC.

This clone was observed once. CDR3 protein: CSVLGTSGSVTYEQYF. In DNA, the CDR3 is TGCAGCGTCCTCGGGACTAGCGGGAGTGTTACATACGAGCAGTACTTC. This rearrangement joins TRBV29-1 to TRBJ2-7; 14 nucleotides align to TRBD2. V lost 6 bases and J lost 4; bases outside the gene matches: 11. Looked up from germline, CDR1 is SQVTM and CDR2 is ANQGSEA. This CDR3 is built from 16 residues.

The chain joins TRBV2 to TRBJ1-2, with D uncertain. Germline CDR1 and CDR2: SNHLY and FYNNEI. V lost 4 bases to trimming and J lost 7 bases, with 13 bases between them. This CDR3 is 13 amino acids long. Here the CDR3 reads CASSGVSHRGYTF. For the CDR3, the DNA is TGTGCCAGCAGTGGCGTCAGCCACCGTGGCTACACCTTC.

The chain is built from TRBV5-4 and TRBJ2-5; 9 bases map to TRBD1. Trimming took 5 bases from V and 5 from J; bases not matched to a gene: 10. The CDR3 sequence is 15 residues long. Germline values: CDR1 SGHNT, CDR2 YYREEE (reference sequence). CDR3 region: CASSTPTGGRETQYF. The CDR3 bases are TGTGCCAGCAGTACTCCGACAGGGGGGCGGGAGACCCAGTACTTC.

The rearrangement uses TRBV19 and TRBJ1-1; D is unresolved. This CDR3 is 17 amino acids long. The V end was cut by 3 bases, the J end by 2 bases, with 19 bases between. The germline V gene encodes CDR1 LNHDA and CDR2 SQIVND (reference sequence). The CDR3 DNA follows: TGTGCCAGTAGTATGATGGTCAGTGCTGTAATCAACACTGAAGCTTTCTTT. This codes for CASSMMVSAVINTEAFF.